This TCR beta chain was documented in a study of T cell changes during pregnancy in multiple sclerosis. The protocol was immunoSEQ multiplex PCR, while the TCRdb copy is restricted to in-frame clones and leaves out a portion. The repertoire holds 35,000 to 40,000 clones, roughly 93% seen once, with around 0.37% in the top ten. The trim removed 6 bases at V and 1 base at J, leaving 3 bases unmatched. CDR1 is LNHDA, CDR2 SQIVND, per germline (reference sequence). The CDR3 runs 15 residues. The origin of this receptor is a female donor with multiple sclerosis, enrolled in a pregnancy study. The specimen comprised CD4+ T cells from peripheral blood mononuclear cells, sampled in the second trimester of pregnancy. The chain couples TRBV19 to TRBJ2-6; TRBD1 agrees at 7 bases. For the CDR3, the DNA is TGTGCCAGTAGCTCGACAGGGTCTGGGGCCAACGTCCTGACTTTC. Translating gives CASSSTGSGANVLTF.